What follows describes a single TCR beta chain. Its antigen remains unknown. At one end the junction does not follow the germline gene, possibly because of a read error. This specimen comes from a study of brain T cells in children with intractable seizures. General study results and limits: Pre-surgery blood may have been undersampled, hiding some clones.

Germline V gene data show CDR1 as SNHLY and CDR2 as FYNNEI. The CDR3 runs to 16 residues. The method was immunoSEQ multiplex PCR; TCRdb's version includes in-frame clones alone and lacks a portion of them. The profile shows some 80,000 clones, around 90% of them singletons. This clonotype originated in a girl aged 2-10 years with Rasmussen encephalitis and intractable seizures. The rearrangement uses TRBV2 and TRBJ2-5, with 11 positions matching TRBD1. This material consisted of peripheral blood, taken at surgery. The CDR3 sequence is CASSEGIRTGGEVGNF. In nucleotides, the CDR3 is TGTGCCAGCAGTGAAGGGATAAGGACAGGGGGCGAGGTGGGGAACTTC.